This T cell receptor beta chain was sequenced in a study of blood T cell repertoires in COVID-19. Libraries were prepared by immunoSEQ multiplex PCR; TCRdb keeps only in-frame clonotypes and omits some of them. The top ten hold 15% to 20% of the sample, which has about 120,000 clones, about 82% seen once. Germline V gene lookup returns CDR1 SGHTA and CDR2 FQGNSA. The V and J ends lost 5 bases and 3 bases, in that order; junction bases with no gene match: 5. The CDR3 is made up of 14 amino acids. The sample was peripheral blood. V usage is TRBV7-2 and J usage is TRBJ2-3, with 7 bases matching TRBD2. The sequence came from a man in his sixties with active or convalescent COVID-19. The CDR3, as DNA: TGTGCCAGCAGCCTAGGCGGGAGAACAGATACGCAGTATTTT. Protein product: CASSLGGRTDTQYF.